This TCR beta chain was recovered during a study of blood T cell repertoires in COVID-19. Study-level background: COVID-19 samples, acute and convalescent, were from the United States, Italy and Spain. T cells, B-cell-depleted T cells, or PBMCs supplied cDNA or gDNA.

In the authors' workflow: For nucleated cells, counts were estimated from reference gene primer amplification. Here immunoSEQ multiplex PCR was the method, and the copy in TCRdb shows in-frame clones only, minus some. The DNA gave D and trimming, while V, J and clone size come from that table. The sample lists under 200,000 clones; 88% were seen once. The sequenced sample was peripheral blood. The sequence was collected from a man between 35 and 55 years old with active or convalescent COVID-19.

Here the CDR3 reads CASSYLRGADTQYF. Here the CDR3 DNA reads TGTGCCAGCAGTTACTTGCGGGGGGCAGATACGCAGTATTTT. This chain links TRBV6-2 or TRBV6-3 with TRBJ2-3; 8 bases line up with TRBD2. This CDR3 has 14 residues. Losses at the gene ends were 1 base for V and 4 bases for J; bases not matched to a gene: 1. The germline V gene encodes CDR1 MNHEY and CDR2 SVGEGT.